These 19 T cell receptor beta chains originate from one sample sequenced in a study of T cell repertoires in cytomegalovirus infection (dated by TCRdb to between 2018 and 2020). Sequencing took place on an Illumina HiSeq 1500. TCRdb handled the public reads itself, with Q25 trimming in fastp and clone calling in MiXCR, and kept productive beta chains. Records with the same CDR3 protein are collapsed into one entry carrying the most frequent genes and DNA. The sample has around 550,000 distinct CDR3 sequences on record, about a quarter of them singletons. The top ten hold about 13% of the sample. What was sequenced was PBMCs. These receptors were collected from a human donor in good health (CMV status not recorded). Some clones in this sample may be carry-over from other donors' samples.

This chain joins TRBV7-2 and TRBJ2-2, with D tentatively TRBD2 (6 bases). This CDR3 comprises 15 residues. Germline assignment: CDR1 SGHTA and CDR2 FQGNSA. V was trimmed by 3 bases and J by 6 bases, leaving 14 bases between them. DNA for the CDR3: TGTGCCAGCAGCTTGCCTTTGGGAGGCGCCGGGGAGCTGTTTTTT. It codes for CASSLPLGGAGELFF. Filled out from reference TRBV7-2 and TRBJ2-2, the complete variable domain reads GAGVSQSPSNKVTEKGKDVELRCDPISGHTALYWYRQSLGQGLEFLIYFQGNSAPDKSGLPSDRFSAERTGGSVSTLTIQRTQQEDSAVYLCASSLPLGGAGELFFGEGSRLTVL.

At least ten counts were recorded for this clonotype. The chain couples TRBV7-8 to TRBJ1-6, with 7 bases fitting TRBD1. V lost 6 bases and J lost 4; bases outside the gene matches: 9. The CDR3 consists of 16 residues. Germline values: CDR1 SGHVS, CDR2 FQNEAQ. CDR3: CASRPPGTDYNSPLHF. Here the CDR3 DNA reads TGTGCCAGCAGACCGCCCGGGACAGATTATAATTCACCCCTCCACTTT.

This clonotype occurred a few times. At one end the junction does not follow the germline gene, possibly because of a read error. The chain has TRBV6-5 and TRBJ1-1; D is unresolved. The CDR3 covers 13 residues. Germline V gives CDR1 MNHEY, CDR2 SVGAGI. The CDR3 bases are TGTGCCAGCGGTTACCGGGTTAACACTGAAGCTTTCTTT. Amino acid sequence: CASGYRVNTEAFF.

A few counts support this clonotype. The chain joins TRBV12-3 or TRBV12-4 to TRBJ2-4, with D maybe TRBD1 (5 bases). This CDR3 comprises 14 residues. Trimming left V 2 bases short and J 2 bases short, with 7 bases between. The CDR3 loop reads CASSLRGSKNIQYF. The CDR3 region has the DNA TGTGCCAGCAGTTTAAGGGGTTCCAAAAACATTCAGTACTTC.

The gene calls are TRBV28 and TRBJ1-4; D uncertain. CDR1 is MDHEN, CDR2 SYDVKM, per germline. This CDR3 has 13 amino acids. The V end was cut by 9 bases, the J end by 7 bases, with 15 bases between. The CDR3 reads CASTPAGREKLFF. The CDR3 region has the DNA TGTGCCAGTACCCCAGCCGGCCGTGAAAAACTGTTTTTT.

This clonotype came up a few times. The chain is built from TRBV6-2 or TRBV6-3 and TRBJ2-5; 12 bases line up with TRBD2. Germline loops: CDR1 MNHEY, CDR2 SVGEGT. This CDR3 is built from 17 residues. V trimming: 5 bases; J trimming: 2 bases; junction bases outside the gene matches: 9. CDR3 bases: TGTGCCAGCAGTCAACCCCTTACTAGCGGGAGGCAAGAGACCCAGTACTTC. Translation: CASSQPLTSGRQETQYF.

In regard to this clonotype: One end of the junction is discordant with germline, which a read error may explain. The chain is built from TRBV7-2 and TRBJ2-2; perhaps TRBD2 as D (5 bases). There are 14 residues in the CDR3. CDR1 is SGHTA and CDR2 is FQGNSA in the germline V gene. The CDR3 spells CDSSLAPDTGELFF. The CDR3 DNA reads TGTGACAGCAGCTTAGCGCCAGACACCGGGGAGCTGTTTTTT.

This chain joins TRBV6-5 and TRBJ2-2; no reliable D call. V lost 5 bases, J lost 8 bases, and 6 bases lay in between. The CDR3 length is 11 residues. From germline, CDR1 is MNHEY and CDR2 SVGAGI. CDR3 bases: TGTGCCAGCAGTGTTCGGGGGGAGCTGTTTTTT. Amino acids: CASSVRGELFF.

The count of this clonotype is one. The J gene is TRBJ2-5, the V gene TRBV15; D remains ambiguous. The germline gives CDR1 LNHNV, CDR2 YYDKDF (reference sequence). Trimming took off 1 base at V and 2 bases at J, with 11 bases between the two ends. CDR3 length: 15 residues. In nucleotides, the CDR3 is TGTGCCACCAGCAGAGTTGAGGTGGGACAAGAGACCCAGTACTTC. It codes for CATSRVEVGQETQYF.

The table lists this clonotype with many counts. The chain uses TRBV7-6 and TRBJ1-1; no clear D. The CDR3 is 18 residues long. V was clipped by 2 bases and J by 0 bases, with 19 bases between them. From germline, CDR1 is SGHVS and CDR2 FNYEAQ. In nucleotides, the CDR3 is TGTGCCAGCAGCTTACTACAACCGCGCGGGAACGTGAACACTGAAGCTTTCTTT. Translating gives CASSLLQPRGNVNTEAFF.

This clonotype appeared a few times. The chain recombines TRBV5-8 with TRBJ1-4; D unclear. V shed 0 bases and J shed 4 bases, with 7 bases lying between them. CDR3 size: 14 residues. Germline V gene sequence: CDR1 SGHTS, CDR2 YDEGEE. CDR3 nucleotide sequence: TGTGCCAGCAGCTTGGCACCGATTAATGAAAAACTGTTTTTT. Its protein product is CASSLAPINEKLFF.

V usage is TRBV12-3 or TRBV12-4 and J usage is TRBJ1-2; D is unresolved. The CDR3 spans 13 residues. V dropped 4 bases and J dropped 2 bases, with 8 bases sitting between them. The CDR3 coding sequence is TGTGCCAGCAGTTCCATGCAAAACTATGGCTACACCTTC. This sequence encodes CASSSMQNYGYTF.

This clonotype has a handful of counts. The chain uses TRBV19 and TRBJ2-3, with a weak D call TRBD2 (5 bases). Germline CDR1 reads LNHDA; CDR2 reads SQIVND (reference sequence). Trimming shortened V by 2 bases and J by 4 bases, and 13 bases separated the two germline ends. The CDR3 contains 15 residues. The CDR3 DNA sequence: TGTGCCAGTAGTATATTGCGGAGGCGCCCAGATACGCAGTATTTT. As protein: CASSILRRRPDTQYF. The whole variable domain, filled in from reference TRBV19 and TRBJ2-3, reads DGGITQSPKYLFRKEGQNVTLSCEQNLNHDAMYWYRQDPGQGLRLIYYSQIVNDFQKGDIAEGYSVSREKKESFPLTVTSAQKNPTAFYLCASSILRRRPDTQYFGPGTRLTVL.

The V gene is TRBV7-9, the J gene TRBJ2-5, with D possibly matching TRBD1 (8 bases). The CDR3 contains 14 residues. Trimming stripped 4 bases from V and 7 bases from J, with 16 bases between. Germline V gives CDR1 SEHNR, CDR2 FQNEAQ (reference sequence). The CDR3 protein is CASSWKQGEGTQYF. CDR3 nucleotides: TGTGCCAGCAGCTGGAAACAGGGGGAGGGGACCCAGTACTTC.

This clonotype has at least ten counts. This chain joins TRBV7-9 and TRBJ2-5; a possible D gene is TRBD2 (6 bases). CDR1 is SEHNR, CDR2 FQNEAQ, per germline (reference sequence). There are 16 residues in the CDR3. V was clipped by 5 bases and J by 2 bases, with 18 bases between them. The CDR3 reads CASSVGLGDSQETQYF. Here the CDR3 DNA reads TGTGCCAGCAGCGTCGGGTTGGGGGACTCGCAAGAGACCCAGTACTTC.

This clonotype was counted between two and nine times. DNA of the CDR3: TGTGCCACCAGCAGACGACTAGCGGGAGGGAATGAGCAGTTCTTC. It yields the protein CATSRRLAGGNEQFF. The gene calls are TRBV15 and TRBJ2-1; 14 positions agree with TRBD2. This CDR3 has 15 residues. With V trimmed by 2 bases and J by 7 bases, 1 base remained unmatched. Germline V gene sequence: CDR1 LNHNV, CDR2 YYDKDF (reference sequence). Full variable domain (outside the CDR3, taken from reference TRBV15 and TRBJ2-1): DAMVIQNPRYQVTQFGKPVTLSCSQTLNHNVMYWYQQKSSQAPKLLFHYYDKDFNNEADTPDNFQSRRPNTSFCFLDIRSPGLGDTAMYLCATSRRLAGGNEQFFGPGTRLTVL.

This clonotype was seen ten or more times. As DNA, the CDR3 is TGTGCCAGCAGTTTCTGGGGACAGGGGCAGATCACCATATATTTT. As protein: CASSFWGQGQITIYF. The chain combines TRBV12-3 or TRBV12-4 with TRBJ1-3; 10 bases match TRBD1. The CDR3 totals 15 residues. V shed 3 bases and J 9 bases; nucleotides not matched to a gene: 8.

The rearrangement joins TRBV19 to TRBJ2-6; D tentatively reads TRBD1 or TRBD2 (6 bases each). The CDR3 is made up of 16 amino acids. Germline V gene data show CDR1 as LNHDA and CDR2 as SQIVND (reference sequence). V lost 1 base and J 4 bases, leaving 11 bases between the germline ends. The chain's CDR3 is CASSIVPGAGANVLTF. Here the CDR3 DNA reads TGTGCCAGTAGTATAGTTCCGGGGGCGGGGGCCAACGTCCTGACTTTC.

The J gene is TRBJ2-5, the V gene TRBV10-3; D may be TRBD1 or TRBD2 (6 bases each). This CDR3 spans 14 amino acids. The germline V gene has CDR1 ENHRY and CDR2 SYGVKD. V lost 5 bases, J lost 5 bases, and 15 bases lay in between. As DNA, the CDR3 is TGTGCCATCAGTCCAGGGGCCCGGGAGGAGACCCAGTACTTC. Its protein product is CAISPGAREETQYF.